The source of this T cell receptor beta chain is a study of Ad26.COV2.S vaccination and SARS-CoV-2 variants. Across the whole study: Among those in the COV1001 Ad26.COV2.S trial arm was the donor. Doses of Ad26.COV2.S were injected into muscle once or twice, 56 days apart.

Looked up from germline, CDR1 is LGHNA and CDR2 is YNFKEQ. V lost 0 bases to trimming and J lost 6 bases; unmatched junction nucleotides: 8. This CDR3 has 16 amino acids. The treatment was: approximately 18 received Ad26.COV2.S at low or high dose, single or two shots; several received placebo; per-sample allocation not given. It was on day 63 after the first vaccine or placebo injection that samples were taken. Note on this clone: Antigen unknown.

Generated by immunoSEQ multiplex PCR, the TCRdb table keeps only in-frame clones and is missing some. The repertoire includes about 280,000 clones, about 87% of them detected once, and around 3.5% sits in the top ten. Study-level results: An underestimation of total T cell responses may have resulted from the TCR breadth and depth analyses. The placebo group had lower spike-specific TCR breadth than the vaccine recipients did.

V usage is TRBV4-2 and J usage is TRBJ2-1; 7 bases are shared with TRBD2. The sample consisted of peripheral blood, taken in a trial of Ad26.COV2.S vaccine versus placebo. The source is a person between 18 and 65 years old who received the Ad26.COV2.S COVID-19 vaccine or a placebo. The CDR3 sequence is CASSQEERGALNEQFF. The CDR3 nucleotides are TGTGCCAGCAGCCAAGAAGAGCGGGGAGCGCTCAATGAGCAGTTCTTC.